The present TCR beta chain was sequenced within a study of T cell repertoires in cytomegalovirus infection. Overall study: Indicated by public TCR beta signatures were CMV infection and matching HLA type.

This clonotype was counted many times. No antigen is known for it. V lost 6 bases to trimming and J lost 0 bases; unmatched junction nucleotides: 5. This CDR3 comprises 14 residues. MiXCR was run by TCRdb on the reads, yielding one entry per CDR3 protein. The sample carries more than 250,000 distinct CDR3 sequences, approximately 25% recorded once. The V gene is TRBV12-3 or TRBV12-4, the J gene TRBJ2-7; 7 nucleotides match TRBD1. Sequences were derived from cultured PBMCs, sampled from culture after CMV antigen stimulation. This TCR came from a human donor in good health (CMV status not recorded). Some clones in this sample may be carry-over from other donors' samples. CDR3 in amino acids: CASSPRTGSYEQYF. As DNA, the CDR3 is TGTGCCAGCAGCCCGAGGACAGGCTCCTACGAGCAGTACTTC.